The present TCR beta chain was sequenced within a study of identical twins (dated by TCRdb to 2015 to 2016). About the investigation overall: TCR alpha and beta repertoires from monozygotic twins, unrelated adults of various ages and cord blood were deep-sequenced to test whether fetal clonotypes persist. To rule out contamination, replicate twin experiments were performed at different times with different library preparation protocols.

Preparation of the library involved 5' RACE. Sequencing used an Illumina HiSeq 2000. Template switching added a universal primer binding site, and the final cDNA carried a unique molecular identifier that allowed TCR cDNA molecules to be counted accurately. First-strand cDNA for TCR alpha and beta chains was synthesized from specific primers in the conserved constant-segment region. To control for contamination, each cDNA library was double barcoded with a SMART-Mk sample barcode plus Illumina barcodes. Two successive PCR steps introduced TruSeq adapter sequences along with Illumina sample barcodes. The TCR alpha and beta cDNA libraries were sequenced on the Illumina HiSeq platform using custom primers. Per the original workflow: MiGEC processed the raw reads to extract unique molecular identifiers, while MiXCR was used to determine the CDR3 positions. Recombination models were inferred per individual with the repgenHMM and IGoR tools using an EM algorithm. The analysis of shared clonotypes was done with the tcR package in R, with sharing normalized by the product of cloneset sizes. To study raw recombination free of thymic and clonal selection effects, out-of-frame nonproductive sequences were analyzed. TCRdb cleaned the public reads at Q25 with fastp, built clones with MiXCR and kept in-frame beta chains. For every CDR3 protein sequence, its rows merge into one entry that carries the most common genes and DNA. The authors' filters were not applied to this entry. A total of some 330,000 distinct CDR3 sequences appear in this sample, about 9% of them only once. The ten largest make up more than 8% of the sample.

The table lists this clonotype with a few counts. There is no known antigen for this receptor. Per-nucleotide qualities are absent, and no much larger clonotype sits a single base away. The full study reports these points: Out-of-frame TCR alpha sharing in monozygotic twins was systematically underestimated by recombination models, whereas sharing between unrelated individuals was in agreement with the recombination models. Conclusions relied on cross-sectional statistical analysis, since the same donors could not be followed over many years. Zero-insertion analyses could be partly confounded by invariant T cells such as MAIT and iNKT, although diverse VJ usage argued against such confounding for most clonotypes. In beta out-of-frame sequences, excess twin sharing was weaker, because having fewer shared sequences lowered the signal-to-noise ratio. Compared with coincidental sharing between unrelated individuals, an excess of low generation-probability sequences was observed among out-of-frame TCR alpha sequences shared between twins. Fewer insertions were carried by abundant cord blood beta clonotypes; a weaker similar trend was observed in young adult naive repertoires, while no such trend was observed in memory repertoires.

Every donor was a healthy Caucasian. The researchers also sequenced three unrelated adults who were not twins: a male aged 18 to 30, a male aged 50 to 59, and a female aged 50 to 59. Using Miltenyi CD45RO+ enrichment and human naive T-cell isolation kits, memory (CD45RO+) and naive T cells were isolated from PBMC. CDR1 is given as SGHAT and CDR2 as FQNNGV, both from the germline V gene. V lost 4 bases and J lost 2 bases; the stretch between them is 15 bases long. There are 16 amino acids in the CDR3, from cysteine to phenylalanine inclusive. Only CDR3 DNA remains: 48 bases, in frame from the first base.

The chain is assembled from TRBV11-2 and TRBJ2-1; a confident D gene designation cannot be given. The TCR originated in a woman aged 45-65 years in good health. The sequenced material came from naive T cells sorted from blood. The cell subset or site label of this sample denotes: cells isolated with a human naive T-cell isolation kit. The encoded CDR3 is CASSSDGVGPYNEQFF. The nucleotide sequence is TGTGCCAGCAGCTCCGATGGCGTTGGCCCCTACAATGAGCAGTTCTTC.